This T cell receptor (beta chain) was found in a study of CD8 T cells in Susac syndrome. With random hexamers, roughly 0.45 to 1 ug RNA was reverse transcribed. TCRdb recomputed calls from the immunoSEQ multiplex PCR reads with MiXCR, one row per CDR3 protein. Of under 200,000 distinct CDR3 sequences in the sample, roughly 92% were seen once. Purification of the CD8+ and CD4+ T cells relied on negative isolation, and TEMRA cells underwent FACS enrichment. Looked up from germline, CDR1 is SGHRS and CDR2 is YFSETQ. Trimming removed 0 bases at V and 5 bases at J, with 9 bases between. The CDR3 loop spans 15 amino acids.

The clonotype comes from a human donor in good health. V gene TRBV5-1 combines with J gene TRBJ1-6, with D possibly matching TRBD1 (5 bases). Sample: CD4+ T cells from PBMCs. This chain's CDR3 is CASSLGDGNNSPLHF. The CDR3 DNA is TGCGCCAGCAGCTTGGGGGACGGAAATAATTCACCCCTCCACTTT. Supplemented by reference TRBV5-1 and TRBJ1-6, the full variable domain reads KAGVTQTPRYLIKTRGQQVTLSCSPISGHRSVSWYQQTPGQGLQFLFEYFSETQRNKGNFPGRFSGRQFSNSRSEMNVSTLELGDSALYLCASSLGDGNNSPLHFGNGTRLTVT.